A selection of T cell receptor beta chains follows, all from one sample in a study of cytomegalovirus exposure and HLA in healthy donors. The repertoire was sequenced with immunoSEQ multiplex PCR; TCRdb's copy has only in-frame clones and lacks some. The table records 95,000 to 150,000 clones, around four fifths of them present only once. The sample was PBMCs. The origin of the receptors is a man under 40 in good health and CMV-seropositive. CDR3s include the opening cysteine and the closing phenylalanine or tryptophan. The D gene is left open where the match is weak. The listing skips clone size in some rows; elsewhere it reads once, few, many or a size class.

V	D	J	size	length	DNA	CDR3
TRBV6-1	.	TRBJ1-3	.	15	TGTGCCAGCAGTAGGCAGGGTTCCTCTGGAAACACCATATATTTT	CASSRQGSSGNTIYF
TRBV2	.	TRBJ2-1	.	13	TGTGCCAGCAAGGGGATAGGCTACAATGAGCAGTTCTTC	CASKGIGYNEQFF
TRBV7-9	.	TRBJ2-4	.	19	TGTGCCAGCAGCTTAGTCTATGCTGGGGGGGCTATCAGTAGGAACATTCAGTACTTC	CASSLVYAGGAISRNIQYF
TRBV18	.	TRBJ2-3	few	15	TGTGCCAGCTCAACGAAGTTACAGGGCACAGATACGCAGTATTTT	CASSTKLQGTDTQYF
TRBV5-4	.	TRBJ2-7	.	14	TGTGCCAGCAGCTTGGTAGGGAGAAGCTACGAGCAGTACTTC	CASSLVGRSYEQYF
TRBV4-2	TRBD2	TRBJ2-2	.	15	TGTGCCAGCAGGGGACTAGCGGGAGAGGTCGGGGAGCTGTTTTTT	CASRGLAGEVGELFF
TRBV4-3	.	TRBJ2-3	.	14	TGCGCCAGCAGCCCAGGGATAGACGGGGATACGCAGTATTTT	CASSPGIDGDTQYF
TRBV5-5	.	TRBJ1-5	few	15	TGTGCCAGCAGCATTGGGACAATCAGCAATCAGCCCCAGCATTTT	CASSIGTISNQPQHF
TRBV18	TRBD2	TRBJ2-5	.	17	TGTGCCAGCTCACCACTAGGACTAGCGGGAGGATCCGAGACCCAGTACTTC	CASSPLGLAGGSETQYF
TRBV11-2	.	TRBJ2-7	few	12	TGTGCCAGCAGCTTAGACAGGGCCGAGCAGTACTTC	CASSLDRAEQYF
TRBV29-1	TRBD1	TRBJ1-1	.	14	TGCAGCGTTCCAGGGGGCGAGAAAGGAACTGAAGCTTTCTTT	CSVPGGEKGTEAFF
TRBV7-2	.	TRBJ2-3	.	15	TGTGCCAGCAGCTCCCGGGCGGGGAGCGCAGATACGCAGTATTTT	CASSSRAGSADTQYF
TRBV7-8	.	TRBJ2-1	.	16	TGTGCCAGCAGCGCCGAGGAGTCGAGCTCCTACAATGAGCAGTTCTTC	CASSAEESSSYNEQFF
TRBV5-5	.	TRBJ1-1	.	14	TGTGCCAGCAGCCTTACAGGGCAGAACACTGAAGCTTTCTTT	CASSLTGQNTEAFF
TRBV2	.	TRBJ1-1	.	15	TGTGCCAGCATCCCCCTTAGTCAGGGTCGGCCTGAAGCTTTCTTT	CASIPLSQGRPEAFF
TRBV4-1	TRBD1	TRBJ2-7	few	14	TGCGCCAGCAGCCTGGGACAGGGGGCATCCGAGCAGTACTTC	CASSLGQGASEQYF
TRBV7-2	TRBD1	TRBJ1-5	.	13	TGTGCCAGCAGCATCAGGGGGAATCAGCCCCAGCATTTT	CASSIRGNQPQHF
TRBV5-1	TRBD2	TRBJ2-3	.	16	TGCGCCAGCAGCAACATCGCTAGCGGGAGTGGGGATACGCAGTATTTT	CASSNIASGSGDTQYF
TRBV15	.	TRBJ2-1	.	13	TGTGCCACCAGCAGAGAAGAACTAGGCGAGCAGTTCTTC	CATSREELGEQFF
TRBV27	.	TRBJ2-3	.	15	TGTGCCAGCAGTTTAACAGGGCCCGACCCAGATACGCAGTATTTT	CASSLTGPDPDTQYF
TRBV9	.	TRBJ1-1	.	14	TGTGCCAGCAGCGACCCCAGGGTGAACACTGAAGCTTTCTTT	CASSDPRVNTEAFF
TRBV2	.	TRBJ2-1	.	15	TGTGCCAGCAAAAGAATCCGGGAATCCTACAATGAGCAGTTCTTC	CASKRIRESYNEQFF
TRBV27	.	TRBJ1-2	.	17	TGTGCCAGCAGTTTATCGGGGGGGGACATAGGATCCTATGGCTACACCTTC	CASSLSGGDIGSYGYTF
TRBV9	TRBD2	TRBJ2-1	.	16	TGTGCCAGCAGCGGCAAACCGGGACTAGCTGTGGGTGAGCAGTTCTTC	CASSGKPGLAVGEQFF
TRBV4-3	.	TRBJ2-7	.	12	TGCGCCAGCAGCCAAGGGGGGCACGAGCAGTACTTC	CASSQGGHEQYF
TRBV5-6	.	TRBJ1-2	few	14	TGTGCCAGCAGCTTGCAGGGATCGGACTATGGCTACACCTTC	CASSLQGSDYGYTF
TRBV28	.	TRBJ1-5	.	16	TGTGCCAGCACCTTGGAGACAGATCCTAGCAATCAGCCCCAGCATTTT	CASTLETDPSNQPQHF
TRBV6-5	.	TRBJ1-3	.	14	TGTGCCAGCAGTGTACAGGGAACTGGAAACACCATATATTTT	CASSVQGTGNTIYF
TRBV6-5	.	TRBJ2-3	.	15	TGTGCCAGCAGCCCATCCGGGACACCGTCAGATACGCAGTATTTT	CASSPSGTPSDTQYF
TRBV5-4	.	TRBJ2-2	.	14	TGTGCCAGCAGCTCAAACAGGGTTATCGGGGAGCTGTTTTTT	CASSSNRVIGELFF
TRBV5-1	TRBD2	TRBJ2-7	.	15	TGCGCCAGCAGCCCGGGACTAGCGGGACCCTACGAGCAGTACTTC	CASSPGLAGPYEQYF
TRBV20-1	.	TRBJ1-2	.	11	TGCAGTGCTAGACGGGGGTATGGCTACACCTTC	CSARRGYGYTF
TRBV5-5	.	TRBJ2-5	.	20	TGTGCCAGCAGTGGGCGGGGCAGACCAAACTCCGGGACCAAACAAGAGACCCAGTACTTC	CASSGRGRPNSGTKQETQYF
TRBV11-2	.	TRBJ1-5	.	15	TGTGCCAGCAGCCTGGTCGGTAATAGCAATCAGCCCCAGCATTTT	CASSLVGNSNQPQHF
TRBV5-1	TRBD2	TRBJ2-1	.	16	TGCGCCAGCAGCCCAAGGACTAGCGGGCCCCCGAATGAGCAGTTCTTC	CASSPRTSGPPNEQFF
TRBV7-9	.	TRBJ2-7	.	13	TGTGCCAGCCAACCTACTGCGTTCTACGAGCAGTACTTC	CASQPTAFYEQYF
TRBV4-1	TRBD1	TRBJ2-5	.	15	TGCGCCAGCAGCGTTAGACAGGGGGACGGGGAGACCCAGTACTTC	CASSVRQGDGETQYF
TRBV10-1	TRBD1	TRBJ1-1	few	12	TGCGCCAGCAGTACAGGGGGCACTGAAGCTTTCTTT	CASSTGGTEAFF
TRBV11-2	TRBD1	TRBJ2-5	few	14	TGTGCCAGCAGCTGGACAGGGTTCCAAGAGACCCAGTACTTC	CASSWTGFQETQYF
TRBV30	.	TRBJ1-5	.	17	TGTGCCTGGAGTTGGGGGGTCCTTTCCGAAAACAATCAGCCCCAGCATTTT	CAWSWGVLSENNQPQHF
TRBV5-1	TRBD1	TRBJ2-5	.	14	TGCGCCAGCAGCATGACAGGGGGACAAGAGACCCAGTACTTC	CASSMTGGQETQYF
TRBV5-1	.	TRBJ2-5	.	15	TGCGCCAGCAGCCTGAGAGGGACATCCCAAGAGACCCAGTACTTC	CASSLRGTSQETQYF
TRBV7-8	TRBD2	TRBJ2-1	.	13	TGTGCCAGCAGCTCTACCAGGACTAGCGAGCAGTTCTTC	CASSSTRTSEQFF
TRBV7-8	TRBD2	TRBJ2-5	.	16	TGTGCCAGCAGCTTAAGGCGAGCGGGGGGGGGAGAGACCCAGTACTTC	CASSLRRAGGGETQYF
TRBV6-5	.	TRBJ1-1	.	15	TGTGCCAGCAGCTCAAAGGGGTTCTCCGCCACTGAAGCTTTCTTT	CASSSKGFSATEAFF
TRBV5-1	.	TRBJ2-1	.	13	TGCGCCAGCAGCCAGGGACTTTACAATGAGCAGTTCTTC	CASSQGLYNEQFF
TRBV6-5	.	TRBJ1-2	.	14	TGTGCCAGCAGGCCGGGTTCCTCGGTCTATGGCTACACCTTC	CASRPGSSVYGYTF
TRBV6-1	.	TRBJ1-3	.	14	TGTGCCACGGGACATATGAGCTCTGGAAACACCATATATTTT	CATGHMSSGNTIYF